These 23 T cell receptor beta chains were sequenced from one sample in a study of blood T cell repertoires in COVID-19. Profiling relied on immunoSEQ multiplex PCR, and the TCRdb table lists in-frame clones only, not all of them. The sample consists of 95,000 to 150,000 clones, almost 90% of them appearing once. The sample was peripheral blood. These receptor sequences come from a woman aged 50 to 60 with active or convalescent COVID-19.

This clone appeared a single time. J is TRBJ2-1 and V is TRBV7-6, with 8 bases lining up with TRBD2. The germline V gene has CDR1 SGHVS and CDR2 FNYEAQ. The CDR3 loop spans 20 amino acids. Trimming removed 1 base from V and 4 bases from J; junction bases left unmatched: 18. CDR3 coding DNA: TGTGCCAGCAGCTTAGATGTGCGTAACCCCCAGCGGGAGTTATACAATGAGCAGTTCTTC. Amino acid sequence: CASSLDVRNPQRELYNEQFF.

V and J are TRBV24-1 and TRBJ2-1, with TRBD1 as a possible D gene (6 bases). The CDR3 sequence is 14 residues long. Germline CDR1 KGHDR, CDR2 SFDVKD. Trimming removed 5 bases at V and 3 bases at J, with 10 bases between. CDR3 in amino acids: CATSATGNYNEQFF. In DNA, the CDR3 is TGTGCCACCAGTGCGACAGGAAACTACAATGAGCAGTTCTTC.

This clone occurred once. The chain carries TRBV4-3 and TRBJ2-5; possibly TRBD2 for D (6 bases). Germline assignment: CDR1 LGHNA and CDR2 YSLEER. The V end lost 1 base, the J end lost 2 bases, and 20 bases lay between the germline ends. CDR3 length equals 18 residues. CDR3 bases: TGCGCCAGCAGCCAAGTGTACACCTTTGGGGGGAAGCAAGAGACCCAGTACTTC. The encoded protein is CASSQVYTFGGKQETQYF.

The chain couples TRBV7-9 to TRBJ1-2; 12 bases match TRBD1. V trimming: 5 bases; J trimming: 8 bases; junction bases outside the gene matches: 9. The CDR3 length is 15 residues. Germline V gene sequence: CDR1 SEHNR, CDR2 FQNEAQ (reference sequence). The CDR3 region is CASSLPGQGAFGYTF. CDR3 in DNA: TGTGCCAGCAGCCTACCGGGACAGGGGGCCTTCGGCTACACCTTC.

The rearrangement joins TRBV10-3 to TRBJ2-2; TRBD1 might be the D (6 bases). V was shortened by 0 bases and J by 6 bases, with 11 bases between the two germline ends. The CDR3 sequence is 15 residues long. Germline CDR1 reads ENHRY; CDR2 reads SYGVKD. CDR3 in amino acids: CAISESQGNAGELFF. CDR3 sequence (DNA): TGTGCCATCAGTGAGTCACAGGGTAACGCCGGGGAGCTGTTTTTT.

This rearrangement joins TRBV4-2 to TRBJ2-3, with D tentatively TRBD2 (5 bases). V lost 0 bases and J lost 2, with 9 bases in between. The CDR3 length is 15 residues. Germline V gene data show CDR1 as LGHNA and CDR2 as YNFKEQ. Here the CDR3 reads CASSQDRAATDTQYF. For the CDR3, the DNA is TGTGCCAGCAGCCAAGATAGAGCGGCCACAGATACGCAGTATTTT.

CDR3 sequence reads: CASGRGRPREQYF. The CDR3 DNA reads as TGTGCCAGCGGACGCGGGAGGCCGCGAGAGCAGTACTTC. The chain joins TRBV11-3 to TRBJ2-7; TRBD2 matches 8 bases. This CDR3 is built from 13 residues. The V and J ends lost 8 bases and 7 bases, in that order; junction bases with no gene match: 10. Germline CDR1 is SGHNT and CDR2 is YENEEA. Variable domain in full (rest from reference TRBV11-3 and TRBJ2-7): EAGVVQSPRYKIIEKKQPVAFWCNPISGHNTLYWYLQNLGQGPELLIRYENEEAVDDSQLPKDRFSAERLKGVDSTLKIQPAELGDSAVYLCASGRGRPREQYFGPGTRLTVT.

This chain links TRBV4-2 with TRBJ2-1; TRBD2 agrees at 9 bases. This CDR3 has 15 amino acids. Per the germline V gene, CDR1 is LGHNA and CDR2 is YNFKEQ. The trim removed 0 bases at V and 7 bases at J, leaving 4 bases unmatched. The chain's CDR3 is CASSQETSGRNEQFF. Written as DNA, the CDR3 is TGTGCCAGCAGCCAAGAGACTAGCGGCAGGAATGAGCAGTTCTTC.

V is TRBV12-3 or TRBV12-4 and J is TRBJ2-5, with D tentatively TRBD1 (6 bases). This CDR3 is built from 12 residues. Trimming took 4 bases from V and 9 from J, leaving 12 bases between them. CDR3 sequence reads: CASSSSRGAQYF. The CDR3 DNA reads as TGTGCCAGCAGTTCGAGCAGGGGAGCCCAGTACTTC.

This chain links TRBV24-1 with TRBJ2-3; 8 bases agree with TRBD2. Germline V gene sequence: CDR1 KGHDR, CDR2 SFDVKD. The CDR3 contains 15 residues. Trimming removed 6 bases from V and 2 bases from J; junction bases left unmatched: 6. CDR3 region: CATSRTSGPTDTQYF. Here the CDR3 DNA reads TGTGCCACCAGTCGAACTAGCGGCCCCACAGATACGCAGTATTTT.

The chain employs TRBV6-2 or TRBV6-3 and TRBJ2-4, with 8 bases fitting TRBD1. Losses at the gene ends were 0 bases for V and 6 bases for J; bases not matched to a gene: 10. Germline CDR1 and CDR2: MNHEY and SVGEGT. The CDR3 is made up of 17 amino acids. The chain's CDR3 is CASSYSTFQGAGNIQYF. The CDR3 DNA reads as TGTGCCAGCAGTTACTCGACGTTTCAGGGGGCGGGAAACATTCAGTACTTC.

The chain links TRBV6-2 or TRBV6-3 to TRBJ2-1, with 10 bases identical to TRBD2. V was pared by 6 bases and J by 3 bases, with 29 bases of the junction left unmatched. Germline V lookup: CDR1 MNHEY, CDR2 SVGEGT. This CDR3 has 23 amino acids. The CDR3 nucleotides are TGTGCCAGCAGCCCCAGACAGGCTAGCGGGAGTGGGGAGGAGTGGGGGTACTACAATGAGCAGTTCTTC. Its protein product is CASSPRQASGSGEEWGYYNEQFF.

V usage is TRBV9 and J usage is TRBJ1-4; 7 nucleotides align to TRBD1. Germline V gene lookup returns CDR1 SGDLS and CDR2 YYNGEE. This CDR3 is 15 amino acids long. V trimming: 4 bases; J trimming: 5 bases; junction bases outside the gene matches: 8. As DNA, the CDR3 is TGTGCCAGCAGCCCCTCGGGACAGCGCAATGAAAAACTGTTTTTT. Protein sequence: CASSPSGQRNEKLFF.

This chain connects TRBV5-1 to TRBJ2-5; the match to TRBD2 covers 8 bases. Germline V gene lookup returns CDR1 SGHRS and CDR2 YFSETQ. The V segment lost 2 bases and the J segment 5 bases; nucleotides outside the gene matches: 8. This CDR3 is 15 amino acids long. CDR3 nucleotides: TGCGCCAGCAGCTTTACGGGAGGGCCAAGGGAGACCCAGTACTTC. The encoded protein is CASSFTGGPRETQYF.

This clone was picked up one time. In the same sample, other DNA sequences code for this CDR3. The chain couples TRBV5-1 to TRBJ1-1; 8 bases match TRBD1. The CDR3 is 15 residues long. Germline trimming cut 3 bases from V and 0 bases from J; bases unmatched to any gene: 4. The germline gives CDR1 SGHRS, CDR2 YFSETQ. The CDR3 loop is CASSSGTGVNTEAFF. The CDR3 DNA is TGCGCCAGCAGCTCCGGGACAGGAGTGAACACTGAAGCTTTCTTT.

The chain uses TRBV11-2 and TRBJ2-3, with 13 bases lining up with TRBD2. Germline V CDR1 and CDR2: SGHAT, FQNNGV. CDR3 length: 17 amino acids. The J segment lost 6 bases and the V segment lost 1 base, leaving 7 bases of the junction unmatched. The CDR3 DNA is TGTGCCAGCAGCTTAGTTACTAGCGGGGGGGGCATTGATACGCAGTATTTT. Protein product: CASSLVTSGGGIDTQYF.

This clone was seen more than once but under ten times. The V and J genes are TRBV18 and TRBJ1-1; TRBD1 matches at 8 bases. This CDR3 region has 12 residues. From germline, CDR1 is KGHSH and CDR2 LQKENI. The J segment lost 7 bases and the V segment lost 6 bases, leaving 4 bases of the junction unmatched. CDR3 protein: CASSLGQVEAFF. DNA for the CDR3: TGTGCCAGCTCCCTGGGACAGGTTGAAGCTTTCTTT. Complete variable domain (other parts from reference TRBV18 and TRBJ1-1): NAGVMQNPRHLVRRRGQEARLRCSPMKGHSHVYWYRQLPEEGLKFMVYLQKENIIDESGMPKERFSAEFPKEGPSILRIQQVVRGDSAAYFCASSLGQVEAFFGQGTRLTVV.

V is TRBV5-6 and J is TRBJ2-5; D may be TRBD1 (6 bases). Trimming took off 4 bases at V and 5 bases at J, with 15 bases between the two ends. Germline V gene lookup returns CDR1 SGHDT and CDR2 YYEEEE. The CDR3 consists of 14 residues. CDR3: CASSVAQGVETQYF. As DNA, the CDR3 is TGTGCCAGCAGCGTGGCACAGGGAGTTGAGACCCAGTACTTC.

The chain has TRBV7-2 and TRBJ2-3; TRBD2 aligns across 13 bases. V was pared by 1 base and J by 1 base, with 5 bases of the junction left unmatched. Germline V gene sequence: CDR1 SGHTA, CDR2 FQGNSA. This CDR3 region has 18 residues. For the CDR3, the DNA is TGTGCCAGCAGCTTAGTGGGGACTAGCGGGATTCGCACAGATACGCAGTATTTT. Encoded protein: CASSLVGTSGIRTDTQYF.

The rearrangement uses TRBV5-5 and TRBJ1-1; 7 bases line up with TRBD1. V lost 3 bases and J lost 3; bases outside the gene matches: 2. The CDR3 spans 13 residues. CDR1 and CDR2 from the germline V gene are SGHKS and YYEKEE (reference sequence). DNA for the CDR3: TGTGCCAGCAGCTGGGACAGTTACACTGAAGCTTTCTTT. Protein sequence: CASSWDSYTEAFF.

This clone was seen a single time. The chain uses TRBV2 and TRBJ2-7; 12 bases are a match to TRBD2. The CDR3 has 15 residues. V trimming: 7 bases; J trimming: 2 bases; junction bases outside the gene matches: 6. Germline values: CDR1 SNHLY, CDR2 FYNNEI. The CDR3 nucleotides are TGTGCCAGCATGAAGACTAGCGGGGGCCCCTACGAGCAGTACTTC. It codes for CASMKTSGGPYEQYF.

CDR3 sequence reads: CASRLLGTRRDTQYF. The CDR3 DNA is TGTGCCAGCAGACTACTAGGAACCCGGCGAGATACGCAGTATTTT. The rearrangement uses TRBV27 and TRBJ2-3, with a possible D match to TRBD2 (5 bases). V shed 6 bases and J shed 5 bases, with 18 bases lying between them. Germline-derived CDR1 and CDR2 are MNHEY and SMNVEV (reference sequence). The CDR3 spans 15 residues.

The chain joins TRBV29-1 to TRBJ2-3; TRBD1 matches 8 bases. V trimming: 4 bases; J trimming: 4 bases; junction bases outside the gene matches: 13. Germline assignment: CDR1 SQVTM and CDR2 ANQGSEA. CDR3 size: 16 residues. CDR3 sequence reads: CSVVPRQGLSPDTQYF. CDR3 DNA: TGCAGCGTTGTTCCCCGACAGGGGTTATCCCCAGATACGCAGTATTTT.